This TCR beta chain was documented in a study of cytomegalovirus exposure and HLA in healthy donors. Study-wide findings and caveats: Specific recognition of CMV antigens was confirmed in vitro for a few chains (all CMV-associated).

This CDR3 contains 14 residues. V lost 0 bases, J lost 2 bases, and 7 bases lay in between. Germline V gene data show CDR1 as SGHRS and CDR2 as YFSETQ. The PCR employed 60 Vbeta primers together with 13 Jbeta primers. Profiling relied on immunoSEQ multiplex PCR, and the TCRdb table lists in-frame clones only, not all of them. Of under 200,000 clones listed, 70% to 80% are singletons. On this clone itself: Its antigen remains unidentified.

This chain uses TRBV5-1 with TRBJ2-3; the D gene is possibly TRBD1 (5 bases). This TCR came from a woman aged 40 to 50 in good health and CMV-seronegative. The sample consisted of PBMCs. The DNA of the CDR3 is TGCGCCAGCAGCTTGGGACAGTCCACAGATACGCAGTATTTT. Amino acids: CASSLGQSTDTQYF.